Following are 5 T cell receptor beta chains from one sample sequenced in a study of blood T cell repertoires in COVID-19. The table came from immunoSEQ multiplex PCR; TCRdb's copy has only in-frame clones and leaves some out. Found here are about 99,000 clones, 79% of them singletons; the top ten hold over 15%. Source material: peripheral blood. Source of these receptors: a woman of 80 years or more with active or convalescent COVID-19.

The J gene is TRBJ2-7, the V gene TRBV5-1; weak D call: TRBD1 (5 bases). Germline CDR1 SGHRS, CDR2 YFSETQ. The CDR3 sequence is 14 residues long. Deletions cut 1 base from V and 1 base from J, with 9 bases between. The DNA for the CDR3 is TGCGCCAGCAGCTTGAGTACAGGATCCTACGAGCAGTACTTC. Translation: CASSLSTGSYEQYF.

V usage is TRBV6-5 and J usage is TRBJ2-7; D possibly corresponds to TRBD1 (6 bases). The CDR3 loop spans 12 amino acids. Deletions cut 6 bases from V and 4 bases from J, with 10 bases between. The germline V gene encodes CDR1 MNHEY and CDR2 SVGAGI. The CDR3 loop is CASSNRGYEQYF. CDR3 nucleotide sequence: TGTGCCAGCAGCAATAGGGGGTACGAGCAGTACTTC.

The gene calls are TRBV29-1 and TRBJ2-5, with 9 bases that match TRBD2. This CDR3 is built from 15 residues. Losses at the gene ends were 4 bases for V and 0 bases for J; bases not matched to a gene: 6. Germline CDR1 is SQVTM and CDR2 is ANQGSEA. CDR3 in DNA: TGCAGCGTTGGATCGACTAGCGGCTACCAAGAGACCCAGTACTTC. This encodes CSVGSTSGYQETQYF.

The chain has TRBV3-1 (or the pseudogene TRBV3-2) and TRBJ1-3; no reliable D call. The CDR3 runs 16 residues. In germline, CDR1 is LGHDT, CDR2 YNNKEL (reference sequence). V was cut by 0 bases and J by 4 bases, with 13 bases left in between. CDR3 region: CASSQDSTFSGNTIYF. The CDR3 nucleotides are TGTGCCAGCAGCCAAGACTCCACATTTTCCGGAAACACCATATATTTT.

The V call is TRBV6-5, the J call TRBJ2-7; 7 bases match TRBD1. CDR3 size: 13 residues. From germline, CDR1 is MNHEY and CDR2 SVGAGI. The V and J ends lost 7 bases and 0 bases, in that order; junction bases with no gene match: 3. The CDR3, as DNA: TGTGCCAGCAACAGGGGAAACTCCTACGAGCAGTACTTC. Protein sequence: CASNRGNSYEQYF.